Below, one TCR beta chain is given with its context. Its antigen is not identified. The ends were cut back, 1 base at V and 3 bases at J, with 9 bases in the middle. Per germline, CDR1 SGHTA and CDR2 FQGNSA. The CDR3 spans 14 residues. The sample comes from a study of cytomegalovirus exposure and HLA in healthy donors. Vbeta (60) and Jbeta (13) primers were used in the PCR. TCRdb keeps only in-frame clones here, not all; method: immunoSEQ multiplex PCR. The data hold 150,000 to 200,000 clones, with over 65% observed a single time. Study conclusions and caveats: Follow-up analysis later connected one missense variant in DCLRE1C with trimming of TCR beta V- and J-genes. Most CMV-associated TCR beta chains appeared HLA-restricted in a later analysis.

The chain has TRBV7-2 and TRBJ1-2; no firm D call. The sequence came from a man aged 40-55 years in good health and CMV-seropositive. The sequenced sample was PBMCs. CDR3 bases: TGTGCCAGCAGCTTAGTACAGAAAGACTATGGCTACACCTTC. It is translated as CASSLVQKDYGYTF.